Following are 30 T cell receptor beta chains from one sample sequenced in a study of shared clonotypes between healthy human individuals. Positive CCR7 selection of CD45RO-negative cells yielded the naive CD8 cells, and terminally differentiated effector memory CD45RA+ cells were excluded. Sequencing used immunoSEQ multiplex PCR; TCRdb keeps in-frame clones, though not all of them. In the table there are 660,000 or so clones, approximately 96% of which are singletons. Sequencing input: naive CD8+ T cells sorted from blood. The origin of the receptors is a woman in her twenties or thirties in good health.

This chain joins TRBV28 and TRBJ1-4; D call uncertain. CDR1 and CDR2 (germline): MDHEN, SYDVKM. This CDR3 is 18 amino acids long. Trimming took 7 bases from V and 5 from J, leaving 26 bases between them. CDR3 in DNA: TGTGCCAGCACCTCCCACTTCCCCGAAGGCCTCATAAATGAAAAACTGTTTTTT. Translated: CASTSHFPEGLINEKLFF.

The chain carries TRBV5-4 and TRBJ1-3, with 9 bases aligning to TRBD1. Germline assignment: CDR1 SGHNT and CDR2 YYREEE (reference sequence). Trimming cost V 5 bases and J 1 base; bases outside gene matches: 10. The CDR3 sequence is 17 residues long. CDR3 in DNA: TGTGCCAGCAGTTACCTTGGGACAGGGAATTCTGGAAACACCATATATTTT. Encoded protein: CASSYLGTGNSGNTIYF.

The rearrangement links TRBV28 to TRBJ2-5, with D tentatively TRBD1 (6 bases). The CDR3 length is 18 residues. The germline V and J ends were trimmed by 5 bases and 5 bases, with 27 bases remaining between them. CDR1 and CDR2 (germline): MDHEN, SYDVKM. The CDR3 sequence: CASSRTAGTTLLGETQYF. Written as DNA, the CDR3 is TGTGCCAGCAGTCGGACAGCCGGGACCACCCTACTCGGGGAGACCCAGTACTTC.

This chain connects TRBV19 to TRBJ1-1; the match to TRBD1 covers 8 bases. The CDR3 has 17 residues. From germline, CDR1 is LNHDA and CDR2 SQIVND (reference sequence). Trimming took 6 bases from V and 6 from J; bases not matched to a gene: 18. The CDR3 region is CASSPWTGTFLVPEAFF. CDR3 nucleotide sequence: TGTGCCAGTAGCCCATGGACAGGGACTTTCCTCGTTCCTGAAGCTTTCTTT.

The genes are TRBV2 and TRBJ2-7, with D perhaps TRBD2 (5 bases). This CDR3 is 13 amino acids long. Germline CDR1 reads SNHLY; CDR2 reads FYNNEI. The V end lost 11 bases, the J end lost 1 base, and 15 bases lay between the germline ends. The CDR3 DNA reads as TGTGCCGCGGTGGAGGAAAATTCCTACGAGCAGTACTTC. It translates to CAAVEENSYEQYF.

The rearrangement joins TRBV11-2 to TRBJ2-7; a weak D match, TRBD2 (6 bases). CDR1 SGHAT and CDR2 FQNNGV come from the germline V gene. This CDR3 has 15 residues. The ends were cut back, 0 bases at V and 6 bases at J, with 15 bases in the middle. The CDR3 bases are TGTGCCAGCAGCTTAGAATACAGCCCCGGGAGCGAGCAGTACTTC. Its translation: CASSLEYSPGSEQYF.

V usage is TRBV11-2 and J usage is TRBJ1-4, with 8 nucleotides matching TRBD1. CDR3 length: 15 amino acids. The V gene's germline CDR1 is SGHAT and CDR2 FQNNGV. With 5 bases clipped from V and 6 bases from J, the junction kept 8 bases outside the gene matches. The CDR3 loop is CASSTWTGQDEKLFF. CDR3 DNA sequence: TGTGCCAGCAGCACATGGACAGGGCAAGATGAAAAACTGTTTTTT.

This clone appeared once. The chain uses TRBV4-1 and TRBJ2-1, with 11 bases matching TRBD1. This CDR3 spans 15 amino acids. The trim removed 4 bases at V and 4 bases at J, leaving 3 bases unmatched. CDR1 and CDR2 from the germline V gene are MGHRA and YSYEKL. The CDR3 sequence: CASSLGQGGYNEQFF. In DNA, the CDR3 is TGCGCCAGCAGCCTGGGACAGGGGGGGTACAATGAGCAGTTCTTC.

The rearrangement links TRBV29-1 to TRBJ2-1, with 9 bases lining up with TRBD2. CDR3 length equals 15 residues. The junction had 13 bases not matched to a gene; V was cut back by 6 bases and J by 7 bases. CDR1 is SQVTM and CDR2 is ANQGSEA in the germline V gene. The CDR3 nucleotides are TGCAGCGTCGCGGGCGGGAGGGCCAGTGGAAATGAGCAGTTCTTC. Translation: CSVAGGRASGNEQFF.

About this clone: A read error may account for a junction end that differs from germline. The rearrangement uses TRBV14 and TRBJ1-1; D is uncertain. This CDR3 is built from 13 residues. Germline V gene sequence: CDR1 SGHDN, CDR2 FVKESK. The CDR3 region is CAGSPGLNTEAFF. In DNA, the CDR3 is TGTGCCGGCAGCCCCGGACTGAACACTGAAGCTTTCTTT.

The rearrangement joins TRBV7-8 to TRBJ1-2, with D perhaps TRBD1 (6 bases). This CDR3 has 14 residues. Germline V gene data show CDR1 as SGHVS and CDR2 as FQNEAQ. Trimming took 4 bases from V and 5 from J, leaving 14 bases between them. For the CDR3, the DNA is TGTGCCAGCAGCTCTACAGGGTTTCAATATGGCTACACCTTC. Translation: CASSSTGFQYGYTF.

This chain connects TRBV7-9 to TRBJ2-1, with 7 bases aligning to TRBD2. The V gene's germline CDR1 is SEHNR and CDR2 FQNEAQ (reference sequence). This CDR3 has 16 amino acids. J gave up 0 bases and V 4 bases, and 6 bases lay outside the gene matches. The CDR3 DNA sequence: TGTGCCAGCAGCTCCCGGGACTATCCCTCCTACAATGAGCAGTTCTTC. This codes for CASSSRDYPSYNEQFF.

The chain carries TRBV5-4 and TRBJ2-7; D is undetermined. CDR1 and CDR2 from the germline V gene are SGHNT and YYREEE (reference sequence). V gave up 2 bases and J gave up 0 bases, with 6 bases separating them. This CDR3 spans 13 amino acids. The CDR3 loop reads CASSFADSYEQYF. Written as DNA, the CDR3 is TGTGCCAGCAGCTTTGCTGACTCCTACGAGCAGTACTTC.

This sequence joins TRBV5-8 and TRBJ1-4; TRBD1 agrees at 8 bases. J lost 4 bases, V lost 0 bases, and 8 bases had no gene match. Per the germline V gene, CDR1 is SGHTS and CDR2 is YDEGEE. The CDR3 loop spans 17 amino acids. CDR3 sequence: CASSLVLLTGDNEKLFF. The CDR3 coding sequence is TGTGCCAGCAGCTTGGTTCTCCTGACAGGGGATAATGAAAAACTGTTTTTT.

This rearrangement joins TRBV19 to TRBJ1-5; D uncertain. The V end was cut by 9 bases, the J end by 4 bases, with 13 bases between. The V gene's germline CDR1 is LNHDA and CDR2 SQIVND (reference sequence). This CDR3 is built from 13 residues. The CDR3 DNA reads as TGTGCCAGCGACTTTCGAGTAAATCAGCCCCAGCATTTT. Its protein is CASDFRVNQPQHF.

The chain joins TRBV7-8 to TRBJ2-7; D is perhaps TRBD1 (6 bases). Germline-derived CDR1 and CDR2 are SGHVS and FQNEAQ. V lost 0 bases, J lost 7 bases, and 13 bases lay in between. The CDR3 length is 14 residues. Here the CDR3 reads CASSLATGPPEQYF. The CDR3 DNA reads TGTGCCAGCAGCTTAGCGACAGGACCCCCGGAGCAGTACTTC.

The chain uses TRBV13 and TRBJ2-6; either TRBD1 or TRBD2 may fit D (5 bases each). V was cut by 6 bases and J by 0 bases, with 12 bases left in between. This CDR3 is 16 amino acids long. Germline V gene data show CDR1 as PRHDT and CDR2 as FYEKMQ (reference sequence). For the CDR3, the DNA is TGTGCCAGCAGGGCCGCAGGGACCTCTGGGGCCAACGTCCTGACTTTC. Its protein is CASRAAGTSGANVLTF.

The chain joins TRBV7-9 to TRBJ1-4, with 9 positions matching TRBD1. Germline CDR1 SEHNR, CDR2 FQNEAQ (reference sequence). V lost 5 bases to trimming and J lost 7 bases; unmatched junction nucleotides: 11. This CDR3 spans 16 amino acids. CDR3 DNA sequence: TGTGCCAGCAGCACACGGGACAGGGAATCGGGTGAAAAACTGTTTTTT. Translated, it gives CASSTRDRESGEKLFF.

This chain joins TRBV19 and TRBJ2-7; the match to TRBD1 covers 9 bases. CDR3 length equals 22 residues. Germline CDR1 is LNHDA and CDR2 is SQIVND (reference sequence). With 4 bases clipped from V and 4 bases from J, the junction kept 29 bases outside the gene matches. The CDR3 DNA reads TGTGCCAGTAGTACAAAACAACAGGGGGCGCGCTCTGGGCTTGGATCCCGATACGAGCAGTACTTC. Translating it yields CASSTKQQGARSGLGSRYEQYF.

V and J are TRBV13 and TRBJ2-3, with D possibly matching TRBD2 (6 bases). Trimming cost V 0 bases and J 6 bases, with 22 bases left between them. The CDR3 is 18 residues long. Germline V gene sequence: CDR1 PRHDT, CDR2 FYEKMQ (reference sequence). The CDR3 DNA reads TGTGCCAGCAGCTTAGGGGATGCGACTAGACGACTTAGGGATACGCAGTATTTT. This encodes CASSLGDATRRLRDTQYF.

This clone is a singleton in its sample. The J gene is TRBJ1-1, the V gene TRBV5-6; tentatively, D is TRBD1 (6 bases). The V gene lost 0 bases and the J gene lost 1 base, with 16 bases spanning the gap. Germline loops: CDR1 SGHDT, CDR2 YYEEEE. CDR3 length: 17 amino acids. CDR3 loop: CASSLDYGGVRNTEAFF. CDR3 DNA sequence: TGTGCCAGCAGCTTGGACTATGGGGGCGTCAGGAACACTGAAGCTTTCTTT. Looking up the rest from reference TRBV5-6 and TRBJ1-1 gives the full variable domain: DAGVTQSPTHLIKTRGQQVTLRCSPKSGHDTVSWYQQALGQGPQFIFQYYEEEERQRGNFPDRFSGHQFPNYSSELNVNALLLGDSALYLCASSLDYGGVRNTEAFFGQGTRLTVV.

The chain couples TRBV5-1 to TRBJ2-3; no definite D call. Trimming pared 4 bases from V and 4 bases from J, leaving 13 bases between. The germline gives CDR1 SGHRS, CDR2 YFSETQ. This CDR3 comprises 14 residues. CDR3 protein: CASSLSMESDTQYF. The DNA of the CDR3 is TGCGCCAGCAGCCTCTCCATGGAATCAGATACGCAGTATTTT.

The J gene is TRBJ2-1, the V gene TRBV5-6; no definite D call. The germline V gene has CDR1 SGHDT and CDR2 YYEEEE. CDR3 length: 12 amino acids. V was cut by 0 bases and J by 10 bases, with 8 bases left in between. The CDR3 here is CASSLGQLEQFF. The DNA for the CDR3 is TGTGCCAGCAGCTTGGGGCAGCTAGAGCAGTTCTTC.

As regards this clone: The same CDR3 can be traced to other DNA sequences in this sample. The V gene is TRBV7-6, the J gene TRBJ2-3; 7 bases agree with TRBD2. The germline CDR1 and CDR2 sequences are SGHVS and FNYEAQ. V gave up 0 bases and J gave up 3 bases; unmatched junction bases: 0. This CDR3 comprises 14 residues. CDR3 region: CASSLAGGTDTQYF. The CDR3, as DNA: TGTGCCAGCAGCTTAGCGGGAGGGACAGATACGCAGTATTTT.

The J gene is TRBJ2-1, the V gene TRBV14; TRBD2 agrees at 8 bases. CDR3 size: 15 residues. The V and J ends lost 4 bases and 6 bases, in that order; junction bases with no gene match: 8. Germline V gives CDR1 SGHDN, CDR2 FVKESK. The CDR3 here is CASSRTGGRRNEQFF. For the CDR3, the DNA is TGTGCCAGCAGCCGAACGGGGGGGAGACGCAATGAGCAGTTCTTC.

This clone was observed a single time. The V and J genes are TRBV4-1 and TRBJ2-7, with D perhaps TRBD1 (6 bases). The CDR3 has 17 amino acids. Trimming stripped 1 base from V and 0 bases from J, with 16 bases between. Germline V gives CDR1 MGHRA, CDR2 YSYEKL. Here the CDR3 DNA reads TGCGCCAGCAGCCAAGTCCCCAGGGGTGGGAGCTCCTACGAGCAGTACTTC. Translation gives CASSQVPRGGSSYEQYF.

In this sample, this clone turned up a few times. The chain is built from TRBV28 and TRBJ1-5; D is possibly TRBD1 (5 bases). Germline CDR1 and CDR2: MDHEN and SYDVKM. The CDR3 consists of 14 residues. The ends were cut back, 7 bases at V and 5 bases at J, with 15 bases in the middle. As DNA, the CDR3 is TGTGCCAGCACCCTGCTAGGGACGGATCAGCCCCAGCATTTT. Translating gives CASTLLGTDQPQHF.

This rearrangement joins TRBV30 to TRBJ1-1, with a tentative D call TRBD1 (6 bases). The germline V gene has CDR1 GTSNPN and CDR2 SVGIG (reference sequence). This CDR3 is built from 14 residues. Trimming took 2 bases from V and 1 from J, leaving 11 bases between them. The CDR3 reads CAWSPGHRNTEAFF. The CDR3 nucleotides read TGTGCCTGGAGTCCGGGACACCGGAACACTGAAGCTTTCTTT.

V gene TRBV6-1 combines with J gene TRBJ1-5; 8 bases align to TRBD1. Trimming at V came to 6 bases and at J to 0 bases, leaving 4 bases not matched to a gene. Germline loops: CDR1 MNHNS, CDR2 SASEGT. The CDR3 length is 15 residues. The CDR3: CASSLRGHSNQPQHF. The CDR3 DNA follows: TGTGCCAGCAGCCTCAGGGGGCATAGCAATCAGCCCCAGCATTTT.

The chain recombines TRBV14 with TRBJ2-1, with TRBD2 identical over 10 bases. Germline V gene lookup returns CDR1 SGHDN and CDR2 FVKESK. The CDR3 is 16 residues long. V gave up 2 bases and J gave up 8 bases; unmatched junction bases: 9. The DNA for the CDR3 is TGTGCCAGCAGCCAACTAGCGGGAGTCAGTACGGATGAGCAGTTCTTC. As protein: CASSQLAGVSTDEQFF. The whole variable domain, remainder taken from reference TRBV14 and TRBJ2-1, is EAGVTQFPSHSVIEKGQTVTLRCDPISGHDNLYWYRRVMGKEIKFLLHFVKESKQDESGMPNNRFLAERTGGTYSTLKVQPAELEDSGVYFCASSQLAGVSTDEQFFGPGTRLTVL.